This TCR beta chain was documented in a study of T cells expressing NK-cell markers. Study-level information: Underlying the TCR beta repertoires were sorted CD3+CD56+NKG2C+, CD3+CD56+NKG2C- and CD3+CD56-NKG2C+ T cells.

Whole-study results and caveats: HCMV specificity of the expanded NKG2C+ T cell clones stayed unclear. Several donors' CD3+CD56-NKG2C+ cells were dominated by the same clonotypes.

Germline-derived CDR1 and CDR2 are MGHRA and YSYEKL. The CDR3 loop spans 19 amino acids. One entry per CDR3 protein, without DNA, is what TCRdb gives after re-calling the 5' RACE reads. This sample carries some 440,000 distinct CDR3 sequences, with approximately 1.4% going to the ten biggest clones. With respect to this clonotype: Its antigen is still unknown.

What was sequenced was blood T cells: a sorted CD56 or NKG2C T cell subset, CD4+ or CD8+ T cells, or bulk PBMC T cells (not recorded which). The genes are TRBV4-1 and TRBJ2-2; TCRdb gives TRBD2 as the D gene, but with no DNA this cannot be confirmed. The clonotype comes from a woman between 50 and 59 years old in good health. CDR3 residues: CASSQELAGALIRTGELFF.